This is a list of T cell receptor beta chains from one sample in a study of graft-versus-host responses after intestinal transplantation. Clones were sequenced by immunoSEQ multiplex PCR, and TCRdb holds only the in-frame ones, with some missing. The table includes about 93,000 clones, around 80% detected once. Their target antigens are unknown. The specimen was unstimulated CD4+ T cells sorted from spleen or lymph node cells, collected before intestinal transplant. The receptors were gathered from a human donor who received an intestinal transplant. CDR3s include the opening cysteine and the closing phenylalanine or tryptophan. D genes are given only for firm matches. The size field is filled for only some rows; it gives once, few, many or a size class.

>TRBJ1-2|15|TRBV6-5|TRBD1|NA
CASSPGTGSYYGYTF
TGTGCCAGCAGTCCGGGGACAGGGAGTTACTATGGCTACACCTTC
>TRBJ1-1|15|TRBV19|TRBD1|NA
CASSILRTGGYEAFF
TGTGCCAGTAGTATACTTCGGACAGGGGGATATGAAGCTTTCTTT
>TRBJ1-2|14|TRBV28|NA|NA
CASRAEGGSYGYTF
TGTGCCAGCAGGGCTGAAGGGGGAAGCTATGGCTACACCTTC
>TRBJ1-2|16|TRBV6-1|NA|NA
CASSGRWGGADYGYTF
TGTGCCAGCAGTGGGAGATGGGGGGGCGCAGACTATGGCTACACCTTC
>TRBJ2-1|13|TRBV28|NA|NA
CASRADSYNEQFF
TGTGCCAGCAGGGCAGACTCCTACAATGAGCAGTTCTTC
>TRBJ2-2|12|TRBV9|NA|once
CASSVLMGELFF
TGTGCCAGCAGCGTTTTAATGGGGGAGCTGTTTTTT
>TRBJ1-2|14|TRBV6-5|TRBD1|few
CASSYLARGSGYTF
TGTGCCAGCAGTTACTTAGCCAGGGGGAGCGGCTACACCTTC
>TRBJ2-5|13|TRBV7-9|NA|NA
CASSLAQQETQYF
TGTGCCAGCAGCTTAGCACAGCAAGAGACCCAGTACTTC
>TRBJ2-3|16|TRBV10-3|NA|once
CAISVRQVKGTDTQYF
TGTGCCATCAGTGTTCGACAGGTGAAAGGGACAGATACGCAGTATTTT
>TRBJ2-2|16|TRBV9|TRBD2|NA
CASSARTSGRTGELFF
TGTGCCAGCAGCGCCAGGACTAGCGGTAGAACCGGGGAGCTGTTTTTT
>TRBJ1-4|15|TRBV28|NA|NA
CASSFRGRTNEKLFF
TGTGCCAGCAGTTTTCGAGGTAGAACTAATGAAAAACTGTTTTTT
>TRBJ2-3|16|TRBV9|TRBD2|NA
CASTEGAGGLVDTQYF
TGTGCCAGCACCGAGGGGGCGGGAGGGTTGGTAGATACGCAGTATTTT
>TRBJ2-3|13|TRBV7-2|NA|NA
CASSLWRTDTQYF
TGTGCCAGCAGCCTCTGGCGCACAGATACGCAGTATTTT